The clone carrying this TCR beta chain came up a few times. Its specificity is not known. Trimming cost V 5 bases and J 9 bases; bases outside gene matches: 7. Per germline, CDR1 MDHEN and CDR2 SYDVKM. The CDR3 is made up of 15 amino acids. This sample was included in a study of cytomegalovirus exposure and HLA in healthy donors. General observations from the study: An analysis that came later showed most CMV-associated TCR beta chains appearing HLA-restricted. Testing in vitro showed a few CMV-associated chains specific for CMV antigens.

PCR was performed using 60 Vbeta and 13 Jbeta primers. The assay was immunoSEQ multiplex PCR, and TCRdb's table has in-frame clones only and misses some. Of 90,000 to 150,000 clones listed, approximately 15% are singletons. This chain joins TRBV28 and TRBJ2-5, with 15 bases that match TRBD2. Source material: PBMCs. The clonotype comes from a woman aged 18-29 years in good health and CMV-seronegative. The CDR3 bases are TGTGCCAGCAGTCGGACTAGCGGGAGGGATCGGGCCCAGTACTTC. Protein product: CASSRTSGRDRAQYF.